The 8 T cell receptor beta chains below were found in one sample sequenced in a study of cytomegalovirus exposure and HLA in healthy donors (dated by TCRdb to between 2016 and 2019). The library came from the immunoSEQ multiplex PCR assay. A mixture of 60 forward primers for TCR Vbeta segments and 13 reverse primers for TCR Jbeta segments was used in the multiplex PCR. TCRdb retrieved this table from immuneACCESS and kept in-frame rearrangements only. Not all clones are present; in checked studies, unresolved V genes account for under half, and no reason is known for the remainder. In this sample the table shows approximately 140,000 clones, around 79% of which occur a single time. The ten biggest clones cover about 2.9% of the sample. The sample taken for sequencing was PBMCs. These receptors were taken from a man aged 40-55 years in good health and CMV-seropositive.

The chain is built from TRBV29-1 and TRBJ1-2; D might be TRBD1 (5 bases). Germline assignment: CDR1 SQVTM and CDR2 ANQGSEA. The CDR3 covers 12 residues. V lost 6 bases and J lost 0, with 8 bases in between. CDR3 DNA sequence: TGCAGCGTCCTGGACACTAACTATGGCTACACCTTC. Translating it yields CSVLDTNYGYTF.

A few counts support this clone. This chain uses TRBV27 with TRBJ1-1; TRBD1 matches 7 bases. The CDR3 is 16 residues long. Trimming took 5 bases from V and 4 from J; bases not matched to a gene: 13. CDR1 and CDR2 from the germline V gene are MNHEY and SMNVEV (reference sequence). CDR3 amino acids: CASSLQGTRMSTEAFF. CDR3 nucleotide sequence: TGTGCCAGCAGTCTACAGGGGACGAGGATGAGCACTGAAGCTTTCTTT.

The CDR3: CASKLPGQGSHEQYF. The CDR3 DNA sequence: TGCGCCAGCAAACTCCCGGGACAGGGGTCCCACGAGCAGTACTTC. This chain joins TRBV5-1 and TRBJ2-7; TRBD1 matches at 10 bases. This CDR3 has 15 residues. The V gene's germline CDR1 is SGHRS and CDR2 YFSETQ. J gave up 5 bases and V 6 bases, and 11 bases lay outside the gene matches.

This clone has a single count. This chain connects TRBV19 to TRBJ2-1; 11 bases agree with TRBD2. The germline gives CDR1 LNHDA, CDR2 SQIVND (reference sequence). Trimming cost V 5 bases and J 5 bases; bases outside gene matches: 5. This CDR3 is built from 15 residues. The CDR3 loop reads CASSVLAGAHNEQFF. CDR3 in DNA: TGTGCCAGTAGTGTACTAGCGGGAGCCCACAATGAGCAGTTCTTC.

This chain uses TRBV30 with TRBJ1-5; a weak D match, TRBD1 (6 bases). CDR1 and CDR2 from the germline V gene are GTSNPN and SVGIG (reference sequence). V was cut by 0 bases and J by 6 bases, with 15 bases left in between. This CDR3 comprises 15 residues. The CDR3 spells CAWSVRGAPSQPQHF. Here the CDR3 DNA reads TGTGCCTGGAGTGTACGGGGGGCGCCTAGTCAGCCCCAGCATTTT.

The CDR3 protein is CASSAGLADYNEQFF. The CDR3 region has the DNA TGCGCCAGCAGCGCGGGACTAGCGGACTACAATGAGCAGTTCTTC. The chain employs TRBV5-1 and TRBJ2-1; 11 positions match TRBD2. The trim removed 4 bases at V and 3 bases at J, leaving 3 bases unmatched. This CDR3 is 15 amino acids long. Germline V gives CDR1 SGHRS, CDR2 YFSETQ.

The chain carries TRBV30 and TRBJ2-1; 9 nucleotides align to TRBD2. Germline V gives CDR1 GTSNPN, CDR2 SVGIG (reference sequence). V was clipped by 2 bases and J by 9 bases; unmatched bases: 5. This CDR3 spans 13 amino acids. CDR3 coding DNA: TGTGCCTGGAGTCCGGGACTAGCTGGTGAGCAGTTCTTC. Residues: CAWSPGLAGEQFF.

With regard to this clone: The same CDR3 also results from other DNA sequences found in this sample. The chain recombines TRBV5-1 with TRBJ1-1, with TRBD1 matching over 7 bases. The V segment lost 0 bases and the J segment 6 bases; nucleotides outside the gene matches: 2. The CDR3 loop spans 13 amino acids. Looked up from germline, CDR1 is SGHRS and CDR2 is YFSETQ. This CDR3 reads CASSLDRGAEAFF. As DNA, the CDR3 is TGCGCCAGCAGCTTGGACAGGGGAGCTGAAGCTTTCTTT.